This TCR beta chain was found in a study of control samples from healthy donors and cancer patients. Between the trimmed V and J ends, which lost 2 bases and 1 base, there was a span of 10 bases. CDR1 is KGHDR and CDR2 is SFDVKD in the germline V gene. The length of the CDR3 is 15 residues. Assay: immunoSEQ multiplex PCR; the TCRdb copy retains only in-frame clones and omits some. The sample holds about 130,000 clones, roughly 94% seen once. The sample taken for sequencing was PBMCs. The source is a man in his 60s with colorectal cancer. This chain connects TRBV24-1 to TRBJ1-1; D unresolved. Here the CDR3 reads CATSDSTGKNTEAFF. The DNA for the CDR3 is TGTGCCACCAGTGATTCAACCGGCAAGAACACTGAAGCTTTCTTT.